The 30 T cell receptor beta chains below all came from one sample that was sequenced in a study of human T cells and chemical hapten exposure. The time point denotes: patch test 3, about 24 weeks after DPC sensitization. The sample's treatment: therapeutic diphenylcyclopropenone sensitization with weekly scalp DPC. From whole blood left unfractionated, total RNA was extracted. From the RACE reads, TCRdb called clonotypes with MiXCR, one entry per CDR3 protein. The data hold 30,000 to 50,000 distinct CDR3 sequences, with roughly 13% observed a single time. The sequencing here drew on whole blood, taken in connection with sensitization to the hapten diphenylcyclopropenone (DPC). These receptors originate from a woman aged 40 to 50 with alopecia areata. Some clones in this sample may be carry-over from other donors' samples.

This clonotype was seen repeatedly, ten times or more. CDR3 sequence: CASSTSGGPYNEQFF. In nucleotides, the CDR3 is TGTGCCAGCAGTACTAGCGGGGGCCCTTACAATGAGCAGTTCTTC. This chain connects TRBV11-2 to TRBJ2-1; 11 bases agree with TRBD2. The CDR3 extends over 15 amino acids. The junction had 5 bases not matched to a gene; V was cut back by 6 bases and J by 4 bases. The germline V gene has CDR1 SGHAT and CDR2 FQNNGV.

The table lists this clonotype with a few counts. The rearrangement links TRBV27 to TRBJ2-7, with D perhaps matching TRBD2 (6 bases). The CDR3 length is 12 residues. In germline, CDR1 is MNHEY, CDR2 SMNVEV (reference sequence). Trimming removed 8 bases from V and 0 bases from J, with 8 bases in between. CDR3 nucleotide sequence: TGTGCCAGCGGTAGCGGCTCCTACGAGCAGTACTTC. This sequence encodes CASGSGSYEQYF.

This clonotype has at least ten counts. This rearrangement joins TRBV12-3 or TRBV12-4 to TRBJ2-2; no firm D call. The CDR3 runs to 13 residues. V was clipped by 2 bases and J by 7 bases, with 8 bases between them. CDR3: CASSLSSGGELFF. CDR3 nucleotides: TGTGCCAGCAGTTTATCCTCGGGCGGGGAGCTGTTTTTT.

This chain connects TRBV6-1 to TRBJ2-4; D is unclear. Germline CDR1 reads MNHNS; CDR2 reads SASEGT. The CDR3 runs 11 residues. The V and J ends lost 2 bases and 8 bases respectively, with 4 bases between them. The CDR3 nucleotides are TGTGCCAGCAGTGAACAGGACATTCAGTACTTC. Translating gives CASSEQDIQYF.

This clonotype has ten or more counts. V and J are TRBV6-2 or TRBV6-3 and TRBJ1-6; D gene unclear. There are 11 residues in the CDR3. With 3 bases removed from V and 18 bases from J, the gap between germline ends came to 12 bases. Germline CDR1 is MNHEY and CDR2 is SVGEGT. CDR3 sequence reads: CASSYRWRRHF. DNA of the CDR3: TGTGCCAGCAGTTATAGGTGGCGGCGCCACTTT.

The CDR3 region has the DNA TGTGCCAGCAGCCCCATTGGCGGGAAGGGAGATACGCAGTATTTT. It translates to CASSPIGGKGDTQYF. This chain uses TRBV7-3 with TRBJ2-3; D might be TRBD2 (6 bases). There are 15 residues in the CDR3. The V gene's germline CDR1 is SGHTA and CDR2 FQGTGA. With 5 bases removed from V and 5 bases from J, the gap between germline ends came to 17 bases.

This clonotype was seen more than once but under ten times. The rearrangement links TRBV29-1 to TRBJ2-1, with D tentatively TRBD1 (6 bases). Germline V gene data show CDR1 as SQVTM and CDR2 as ANQGSEA. Trimming left V 1 base short and J 8 bases short, with 12 bases between. The CDR3 runs to 13 residues. As DNA, the CDR3 is TGCAGCGTTGAAGCCACAGGGTTGTATGAGCAGTTCTTC. Translated: CSVEATGLYEQFF.

This clonotype was seen many times. The chain links TRBV7-9 to TRBJ2-5; D possibly corresponds to TRBD1 (7 bases). The V end was cut by 0 bases, the J end by 3 bases, with 11 bases between. Germline CDR1 reads SEHNR; CDR2 reads FQNEAQ (reference sequence). The CDR3 extends over 15 amino acids. For the CDR3, the DNA is TGTGCCAGCAGCTTAGCCGCGGGGACAGAAGAGACCCAGTACTTC. This gives the protein CASSLAAGTEETQYF.

This clonotype has at least ten counts. This sequence joins TRBV6-5 and TRBJ2-7, with 8 bases fitting TRBD1. Germline V CDR1 and CDR2: MNHEY, SVGAGI. The CDR3 length is 15 residues. V shed 6 bases and J 4 bases; nucleotides not matched to a gene: 11. Here the CDR3 DNA reads TGTGCCAGCAGCATCGAAAACAGGGGGACTTACGAGCAGTACTTC. Translated, it gives CASSIENRGTYEQYF.

This clonotype was counted only a few times. The rearrangement joins TRBV28 to TRBJ2-1, with TRBD2 as a possible D gene (5 bases). CDR1 and CDR2 (germline): MDHEN, SYDVKM. V lost 7 bases and J lost 8, with 18 bases in between. The CDR3 has 14 residues. The CDR3 bases are TGTGCCAGCACCCCGACCCGGACTCGGCATGAGCAGTTCTTC. It codes for CASTPTRTRHEQFF.

This clonotype was counted a few times. CDR3: CATGTGGETQYF. The CDR3 DNA reads TGTGCCACGGGGACAGGAGGGGAGACCCAGTACTTC. The chain couples TRBV10-3 to TRBJ2-5; 8 nucleotides align to TRBD1. From germline, CDR1 is ENHRY and CDR2 SYGVKD. CDR3 length equals 12 residues. Germline trimming cut 10 bases from V and 5 bases from J; bases unmatched to any gene: 6.

There are a few counts of this clonotype. The rearrangement uses TRBV7-2 and TRBJ1-1; TRBD1 agrees at 9 bases. The length of the CDR3 is 13 residues. Germline V gives CDR1 SGHTA, CDR2 FQGNSA. Unmatched junction bases numbered 3, after V lost 4 bases and J lost 6 bases. CDR3 in amino acids: CASSSDRGAEAFF. The CDR3 bases are TGTGCCAGCAGCTCCGACAGGGGGGCTGAAGCTTTCTTT. Drawing the rest from reference TRBV7-2 and TRBJ1-1, the complete variable domain is GAGVSQSPSNKVTEKGKDVELRCDPISGHTALYWYRQSLGQGLEFLIYFQGNSAPDKSGLPSDRFSAERTGGSVSTLTIQRTQQEDSAVYLCASSSDRGAEAFFGQGTRLTVV.

This clonotype was counted ten times or more. V is TRBV5-1 and J is TRBJ1-4, with D uncertain. This CDR3 spans 20 amino acids. Germline-derived CDR1 and CDR2 are SGHRS and YFSETQ. The germline V and J ends were trimmed by 4 bases and 3 bases, with 28 bases remaining between them. The CDR3 reads CASSPRLGKGPTSANEKLFF. The DNA of the CDR3 is TGCGCCAGCAGCCCCCGGTTGGGGAAGGGCCCCACCTCGGCTAATGAAAAACTGTTTTTT.

This clonotype showed up just a few times. The chain combines TRBV7-8 with TRBJ2-3, with TRBD2 matching 11 bases. The V segment lost 5 bases and the J segment 6 bases; nucleotides outside the gene matches: 10. CDR3 length: 16 residues. Germline V gives CDR1 SGHVS, CDR2 FQNEAQ. Written as DNA, the CDR3 is TGTGCCAGCAGCCCGCCTTCTAGCGGGAGGTCGGATACGCAGTATTTT. This gives the protein CASSPPSSGRSDTQYF.

This clonotype was seen only a few times. The rearrangement joins TRBV10-2 to TRBJ2-1; 12 bases agree with TRBD2. Trimming removed 6 bases from V and 7 bases from J; junction bases left unmatched: 7. Germline V lookup: CDR1 WSHSY, CDR2 SAAADI. The CDR3 extends over 15 amino acids. Here the CDR3 DNA reads TGCGCCAGCAGGAATGGACTAGCGGGGAGGAATGAGCAGTTCTTC. It specifies CASRNGLAGRNEQFF.

On this clonotype itself: This clone may be a read error of a much larger clone one base away. The rearrangement links TRBV19 to TRBJ2-1, with 10 nucleotides matching TRBD2. Losses at the gene ends were 7 bases for V and 0 bases for J; bases not matched to a gene: 3. This CDR3 comprises 15 residues. Germline V gene data show CDR1 as LNHDA and CDR2 as SQIVND (reference sequence). CDR3 coding DNA: TGTGCCAGTAATCCTAGCGGGAGCTCCTACAATGAGCAGTTCTTC. Amino acids: CASNPSGSSYNEQFF.

This clonotype has a handful of counts. The chain carries TRBV10-1 and TRBJ2-3, with D perhaps given as TRBD1 or TRBD2 (5 bases each). V lost 0 bases, J lost 5 bases, and 12 bases lay in between. The germline V gene has CDR1 WNHNN and CDR2 SYGVQD (reference sequence). The CDR3 loop spans 15 amino acids. For the CDR3, the DNA is TGCGCCAGCAGTGAGTCCCGAGGGGTGGTAGATACGCAGTATTTT. Its translation: CASSESRGVVDTQYF.

This clonotype has a count of ten or more. The chain uses TRBV3-2 and TRBJ1-6; the table's TRBD1 call for D was not verified on the DNA. TRBV3-2 is assigned pseudogene status. The CDR3 length is 16 residues. The CDR3 spells CASSQEDAPYNSPLHF. In nucleotides, the CDR3 is TGTGCCAGCAGCCAAGAGGACGCCCCATATAATTCACCCCTCCACTTT.

This clonotype was counted many times. The chain carries TRBV5-4 and TRBJ1-1; possibly TRBD1 for D (5 bases). The CDR3 extends over 14 amino acids. Germline loops: CDR1 SGHNT, CDR2 YYREEE (reference sequence). Trimming removed 6 bases from V and 0 bases from J, with 12 bases in between. The DNA of the CDR3 is TGTGCCAGCAACACGGGACGGATGAACACTGAAGCTTTCTTT. It codes for CASNTGRMNTEAFF.

V is TRBV29-1 and J is TRBJ2-2; D unresolved. Germline V lookup: CDR1 SQVTM, CDR2 ANQGSEA. With 5 bases removed from V and 3 bases from J, the gap between germline ends came to 4 bases. The length of the CDR3 is 11 residues. The CDR3 DNA reads as TGCAGCGTTCGGGACACCGGGGAGCTGTTTTTT. Its translation: CSVRDTGELFF.

This clonotype was detected ten times or more. The gene calls are TRBV12-3 or TRBV12-4 and TRBJ1-1; D is ambiguous. The length of the CDR3 is 11 residues. Trimming shortened V by 5 bases and J by 5 bases, and 6 bases separated the two germline ends. The CDR3 region has the DNA TGTGCCAGCAGTCTATGGACTGAAGCTTTCTTT. Translating it yields CASSLWTEAFF.

This clonotype occurred many times. This sequence joins TRBV28 and TRBJ2-7; D unresolved. CDR1 is MDHEN, CDR2 SYDVKM, per germline. The V gene lost 3 bases and the J gene lost 3 bases, with 6 bases spanning the gap. This CDR3 is built from 12 residues. The CDR3 here is CASSLGFYEQYF. CDR3 DNA: TGTGCCAGCAGTTTGGGCTTCTACGAGCAGTACTTC.

This chain connects TRBV28 to TRBJ1-1, with unresolved D. The germline V gene encodes CDR1 MDHEN and CDR2 SYDVKM. The CDR3 sequence is 12 residues long. V lost 5 bases to trimming and J lost 6 bases, with 10 bases between them. The CDR3 protein is CASSPSYAEAFF. Written as DNA, the CDR3 is TGTGCCAGCAGTCCTAGTTACGCTGAAGCTTTCTTT.

The sample holds a few counts of this clonotype. The chain carries TRBV4-3 and TRBJ2-1, with a weak D call TRBD1 (6 bases). Trimming removed 1 base from V and 6 bases from J, with 10 bases in between. The length of the CDR3 is 14 residues. The germline CDR1 and CDR2 sequences are LGHNA and YSLEER. CDR3 sequence: CASSQGQVINEQFF. The CDR3 DNA sequence: TGCGCCAGCAGCCAAGGACAGGTTATCAATGAGCAGTTCTTC.

This sequence joins TRBV24-1 and TRBJ2-1; D possibly uses TRBD1 or TRBD2 (6 bases each). Trimming left V 4 bases short and J 2 bases short, with 17 bases between. CDR1 KGHDR and CDR2 SFDVKD come from the germline V gene. This CDR3 has 17 amino acids. Here the CDR3 DNA reads TGTGCCACCAGTGACCGGGGTTTCGGGGGCCCCTACAATGAGCAGTTCTTC. The encoded protein is CATSDRGFGGPYNEQFF.

This clonotype was detected many times. This chain joins TRBV20-1 and TRBJ2-7, with D possibly matching TRBD2 (6 bases). Trimming took off 7 bases at V and 0 bases at J, with 22 bases between the two ends. The CDR3 length is 16 residues. Germline V gene lookup returns CDR1 DFQATT and CDR2 SNEGSKA (reference sequence). This chain's CDR3 is CSVAGKAGHFSYEQYF. The DNA of the CDR3 is TGCAGTGTCGCGGGGAAGGCAGGGCACTTCTCCTACGAGCAGTACTTC.

The chain links TRBV29-1 to TRBJ2-7; no firm D call. The V end lost 2 bases, the J end lost 0 bases, and 8 bases lay between the germline ends. Germline V gene lookup returns CDR1 SQVTM and CDR2 ANQGSEA. This CDR3 spans 13 amino acids. In DNA form, the CDR3 reads TGCAGCGTTGAACGGACGGACTCCTACGAGCAGTACTTC. This translates into CSVERTDSYEQYF.

The CDR3 protein is CSATPLGYEQYF. CDR3 DNA sequence: TGCAGTGCCACCCCCCTGGGGTACGAGCAGTACTTC. The chain combines TRBV20-1 with TRBJ2-7; D ambiguous. Germline CDR1 and CDR2: DFQATT and SNEGSKA (reference sequence). CDR3 length equals 12 residues. Trimming cost V 6 bases and J 4 bases, with 13 bases left between them.

This clonotype has only a few counts. The chain joins TRBV9 to TRBJ2-7; TRBD2 matches 13 bases. J gave up 2 bases and V 2 bases, and 1 base lay outside the gene matches. Germline V gives CDR1 SGDLS, CDR2 YYNGEE. This CDR3 is built from 15 residues. The CDR3 sequence is CASSVGTSGAYEQYF. Written as DNA, the CDR3 is TGTGCCAGCAGCGTCGGGACTAGCGGGGCCTACGAGCAGTACTTC.

This chain uses TRBV6-5 with TRBJ2-7; 8 bases line up with TRBD1. CDR3 length: 14 residues. Unmatched junction bases numbered 1, after V lost 0 bases and J lost 3 bases. The germline V gene encodes CDR1 MNHEY and CDR2 SVGAGI. The CDR3 spells CASSYSGTGYEQYF. The CDR3 DNA is TGTGCCAGCAGTTACTCAGGGACAGGCTACGAGCAGTACTTC.